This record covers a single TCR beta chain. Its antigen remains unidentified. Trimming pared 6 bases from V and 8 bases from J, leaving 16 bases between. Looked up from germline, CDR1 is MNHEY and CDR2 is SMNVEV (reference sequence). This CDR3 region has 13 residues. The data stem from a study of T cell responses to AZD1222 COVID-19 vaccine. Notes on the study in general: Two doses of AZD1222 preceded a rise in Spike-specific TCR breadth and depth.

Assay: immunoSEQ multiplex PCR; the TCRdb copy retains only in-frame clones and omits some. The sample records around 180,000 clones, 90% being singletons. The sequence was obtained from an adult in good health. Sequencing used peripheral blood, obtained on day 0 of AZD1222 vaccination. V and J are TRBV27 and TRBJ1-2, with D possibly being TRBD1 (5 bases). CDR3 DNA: TGTGCCAGCAGAAAGTGGCAGGGTGGCGGCTACACCTTC. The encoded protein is CASRKWQGGGYTF.